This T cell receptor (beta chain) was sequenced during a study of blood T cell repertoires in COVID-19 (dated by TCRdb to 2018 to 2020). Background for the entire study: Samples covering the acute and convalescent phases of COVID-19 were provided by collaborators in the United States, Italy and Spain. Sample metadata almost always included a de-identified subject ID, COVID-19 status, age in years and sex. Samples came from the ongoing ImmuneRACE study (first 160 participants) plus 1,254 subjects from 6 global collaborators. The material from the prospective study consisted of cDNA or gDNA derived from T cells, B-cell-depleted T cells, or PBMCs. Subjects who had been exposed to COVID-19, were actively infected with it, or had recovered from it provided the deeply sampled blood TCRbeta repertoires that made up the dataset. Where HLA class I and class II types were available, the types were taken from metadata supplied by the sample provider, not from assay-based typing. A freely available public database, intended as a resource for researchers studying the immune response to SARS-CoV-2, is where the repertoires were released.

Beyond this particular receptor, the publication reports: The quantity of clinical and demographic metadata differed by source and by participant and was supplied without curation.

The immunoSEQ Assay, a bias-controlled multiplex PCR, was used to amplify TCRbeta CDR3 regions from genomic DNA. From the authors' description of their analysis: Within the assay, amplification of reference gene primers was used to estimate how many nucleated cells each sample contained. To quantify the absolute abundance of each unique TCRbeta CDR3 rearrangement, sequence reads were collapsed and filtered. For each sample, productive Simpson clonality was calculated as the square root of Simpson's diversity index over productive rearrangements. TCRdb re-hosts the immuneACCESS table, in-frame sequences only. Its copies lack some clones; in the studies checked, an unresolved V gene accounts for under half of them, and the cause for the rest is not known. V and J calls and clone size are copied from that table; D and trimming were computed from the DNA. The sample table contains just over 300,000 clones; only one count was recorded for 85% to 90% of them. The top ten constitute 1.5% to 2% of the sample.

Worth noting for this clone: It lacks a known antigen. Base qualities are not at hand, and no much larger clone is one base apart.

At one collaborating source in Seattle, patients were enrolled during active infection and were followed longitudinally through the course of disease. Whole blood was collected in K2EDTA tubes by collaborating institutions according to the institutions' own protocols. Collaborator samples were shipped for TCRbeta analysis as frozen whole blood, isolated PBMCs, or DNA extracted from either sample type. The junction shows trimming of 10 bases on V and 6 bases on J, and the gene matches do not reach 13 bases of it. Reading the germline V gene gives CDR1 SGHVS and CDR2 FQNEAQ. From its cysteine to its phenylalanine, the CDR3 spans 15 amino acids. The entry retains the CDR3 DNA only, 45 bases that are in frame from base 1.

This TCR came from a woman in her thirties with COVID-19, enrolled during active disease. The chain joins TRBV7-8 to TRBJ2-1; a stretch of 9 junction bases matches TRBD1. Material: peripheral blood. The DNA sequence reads TGTGCCACCTCCTTAAACAGGGGGCGAGGCAATGAGCAGTTCTTC. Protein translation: CATSLNRGRGNEQFF.